The rows below give T cell receptor beta chains drawn from one sample of a study of cytomegalovirus exposure and HLA in healthy donors. Profiled with immunoSEQ multiplex PCR; TCRdb holds only in-frame clones, not every one. The sample records about 98,000 clones, approximately 79% being singletons. The sequenced sample was PBMCs. The receptors here all came from a male donor in good health and CMV-seronegative. CDR3s include the opening cysteine and the closing phenylalanine or tryptophan. Not all rows give a size; the values are once, few, many and, for expanded clones, a class.

TRBJ1-2 | . | TRBV6-5 | CASTDRGAYTF
TRBJ2-7 | . | TRBV11-2 | CASDGGLRGIEQYF
TRBJ2-2 | . | TRBV6-1 | CASSEAQGYAGELFF
TRBJ2-1 | . | TRBV9 | CASSVSRQGEFNEQFF
TRBJ2-6 | . | TRBV15 | CATSSPGTGANVLTF
TRBJ1-2 | . | TRBV4-1 | CASSQTTRDSDGYTF
TRBJ1-2 | . | TRBV19 | CASRTRTANYGYTF
TRBJ2-1 | . | TRBV19 | CASKGLAGEGEQFF
TRBJ1-2 | few | TRBV19 | CASRTGTDGYTF
TRBJ2-5 | . | TRBV9 | CASSVEEQGWETQYF
TRBJ2-1 | . | TRBV7-8 | CASSPRWERDNEQFF
TRBJ2-7 | few | TRBV19 | CASSTSGRASYEQYF
TRBJ2-5 | . | TRBV11-2 | CASSRIFDRGPRWETQYF
TRBJ1-4 | . | TRBV7-6 | CASSATATNEKLFF
TRBJ1-5 | . | TRBV10-3 | CAISDSGRGNQPQHF
TRBJ1-1 | few | TRBV6-1 | CASSGPRGGVWKAFF
TRBJ2-7 | . | TRBV7-3 | CASRSPGTGESYEQYF
TRBJ2-5 | . | TRBV7-3 | CASSFRGLGETQYF
TRBJ1-5 | . | TRBV4-1 | CASSLGQGVHQPQHF
TRBJ1-2 | . | TRBV30 | CAWSPGQRANYGYTF
TRBJ2-7 | . | TRBV6-5 | CASSYSSGTSAREQYF
TRBJ2-7 | . | TRBV4-1 | CASSQAPDSFDEQYF
TRBJ1-1 | few | TRBV30 | CAWSPGLNTEAFF
TRBJ1-1 | few | TRBV18 | CASSQGQGWNTEAFF
TRBJ2-5 | . | TRBV13 | CASSLFHSGRARETQYF
TRBJ2-7 | . | TRBV10-3 | CAIREVYEQYF
TRBJ2-1 | . | TRBV4-1 | CASSHPGLAGGGEQFF
TRBJ2-5 | . | TRBV10-3 | CAISEDRGVETQYF
TRBJ1-2 | . | TRBV5-1 | CASSSPARQGAIANYGYTF
TRBJ1-2 | . | TRBV7-2 | CASSKQLTGADYGYTF
TRBJ2-3 | once | TRBV30 | CAWSGTDTQYF
TRBJ2-2 | . | TRBV7-3 | CASSLIITGELFF
TRBJ1-5 | . | TRBV30 | CAWAKDSYNQPQHF
TRBJ2-5 | . | TRBV13 | CASRNKGLAQETQYF
TRBJ1-1 | . | TRBV28 | CASSSFRALDRTGEAFF
TRBJ1-1 | . | TRBV2 | CASSARGGLLTEAFF
TRBJ2-3 | . | TRBV5-1 | CASSFRAGEGTDTQYF
TRBJ2-6 | . | TRBV18 | CASSLSPGTDFLSGANVLTF
TRBJ2-7 | . | TRBV15 | CATSAGGYSYEQYF
TRBJ2-7 | . | TRBV7-3 | CASSLAGGEYEQYF